This TCR beta chain came from a study of shared clonotypes between healthy human individuals. Study summary: Two women and three men aged 18 to 49 served as donors. General study findings and limits: Sample collection involved blood only; tissue repertoires are likely different. Rarefaction revealed incomplete sorted-subset sequencing despite large depth. Naive subsets usually exceeded memory subsets in estimated richness.

The naive CD8 subset, CD45RO-negative cells positively selected for CCR7, excluded terminally differentiated effector memory CD45RA+ cells. The length of the CDR3 is 14 residues. V was pared by 5 bases and J by 0 bases, with 11 bases between. CDR1 and CDR2 from the germline V gene are SEHNR and FQNEAQ (reference sequence). Details on this clone: Its antigen is currently unknown.

Clones were sequenced by immunoSEQ multiplex PCR, and TCRdb holds only the in-frame ones, with some missing. The sample lists about 2,200,000 clones, approximately 94% occurring once. Sequencing was carried out using naive CD8+ T cells from PBMCs. The J gene is TRBJ2-7, the V gene TRBV7-9; the D gene is possibly TRBD2 (5 bases). The receptor's source is a man younger than 30 in good health. Some clones in this sample may be carry-over from other donors' samples. The CDR3 sequence is CASSPEAFSYEQYF. The DNA of the CDR3 is TGTGCCAGCAGCCCGGAGGCTTTCTCCTACGAGCAGTACTTC.